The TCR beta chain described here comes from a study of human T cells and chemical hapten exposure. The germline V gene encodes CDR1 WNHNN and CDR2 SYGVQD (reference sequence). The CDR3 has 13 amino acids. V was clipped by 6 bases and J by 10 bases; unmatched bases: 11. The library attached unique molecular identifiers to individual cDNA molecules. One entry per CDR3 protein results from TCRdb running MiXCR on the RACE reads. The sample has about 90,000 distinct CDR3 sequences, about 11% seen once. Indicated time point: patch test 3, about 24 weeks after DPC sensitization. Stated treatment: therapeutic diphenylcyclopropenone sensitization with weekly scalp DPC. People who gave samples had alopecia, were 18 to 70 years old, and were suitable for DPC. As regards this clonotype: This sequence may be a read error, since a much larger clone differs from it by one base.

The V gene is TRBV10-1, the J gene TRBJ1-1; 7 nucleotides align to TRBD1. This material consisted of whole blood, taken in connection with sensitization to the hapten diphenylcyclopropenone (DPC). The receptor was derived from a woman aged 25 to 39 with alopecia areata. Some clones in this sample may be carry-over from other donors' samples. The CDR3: CASREDRWAVAFF. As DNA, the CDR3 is TGCGCCAGCAGAGAGGACAGGTGGGCTGTAGCTTTCTTT.